The 25 T cell receptor beta chains given below trace back to one sample, sequenced in a study of blood T cells in healthy people across ages. With a J-beta primer mix and a sample-barcoded 5' primer, a second PCR ran about 6 to 11 cycles. TCRdb re-derived calls from the 5' RACE reads in MiXCR, one entry per CDR3 protein. The sample comprises 1,800,000 or so distinct CDR3 sequences, around 42% of which are singletons, and under 30% rests with the top ten. Sequencing was performed on blood. These receptors came from a human donor in good health.

The chain is built from TRBV6-1 and TRBJ1-2; D is undetermined. Germline values: CDR1 MNHNS, CDR2 SASEGT. With 4 bases removed from V and 8 bases from J, the gap between germline ends came to 11 bases. CDR3 length: 12 amino acids. The CDR3 region has the DNA TGTGCCAGCAGTGCGGCCGCGTGGGGCTACACCTTC. Translated: CASSAAAWGYTF.

The chain has TRBV11-2 and TRBJ2-1; D may correspond to TRBD1 or TRBD2 (6 bases each). V was trimmed by 6 bases and J by 5 bases, leaving 20 bases between them. The CDR3 runs to 16 residues. Germline V gene sequence: CDR1 SGHAT, CDR2 FQNNGV. CDR3 protein: CASRFPGGSKNNEQFF. CDR3 coding DNA: TGTGCCAGCAGGTTCCCCGGGGGCTCAAAAAACAATGAGCAGTTCTTC.

Only a few counts were recorded for this clonotype. The CDR3 loop reads CANAAGVPYEQYF. CDR3 DNA: TGTGCCAATGCGGCAGGGGTTCCCTACGAGCAGTACTTC. The chain uses TRBV6-6 and TRBJ2-7, with D possibly TRBD1 on 6 matching bases. The germline CDR1 and CDR2 sequences are MNHNY and SVGAGI (reference sequence). V was pared by 10 bases and J by 2 bases, with 15 bases between. The CDR3 runs 13 residues.

The chain links TRBV12-3 or TRBV12-4 to TRBJ1-4, with D unresolved. Trimming left V 2 bases short and J 7 bases short, with 11 bases between. This CDR3 is built from 14 residues. CDR3 sequence: CASSLPRPGEKLFF. CDR3 in DNA: TGTGCCAGCAGTTTACCCAGGCCGGGTGAAAAACTGTTTTTT.

The rearrangement uses TRBV29-1 and TRBJ1-1, with TRBD1 matching over 11 bases. CDR3 size: 17 residues. V was clipped by 6 bases and J by 5 bases; unmatched bases: 17. CDR1 is SQVTM, CDR2 ANQGSEA, per germline. The CDR3 DNA reads TGCAGCGTCAGACCAAGGACAGGGGGCGGACCAGGTACTGAAGCTTTCTTT. Its translation is CSVRPRTGGGPGTEAFF.

This clonotype was found a few times. The genes are TRBV7-8 and TRBJ1-1, with 7 bases lining up with TRBD1. The germline V gene has CDR1 SGHVS and CDR2 FQNEAQ. With V trimmed by 4 bases and J by 5 bases, 7 bases remained unmatched. This CDR3 contains 14 residues. The CDR3 protein is CASSSYRGRTEAFF. DNA of the CDR3: TGTGCCAGCAGCTCCTACAGGGGACGGACTGAAGCTTTCTTT.

A note on this clonotype: At one boundary the junction diverges from the germline segment, which might be a read error. The chain couples TRBV24-1 to TRBJ1-2, with D possibly being TRBD1 (5 bases). This CDR3 contains 15 residues. Germline V gives CDR1 KGHDR, CDR2 SFDVKD. The CDR3 sequence is CATSDRNQGANGCTF. Here the CDR3 DNA reads TGTGCCACCAGTGACCGAAACCAGGGCGCCAATGGCTGCACCTTC.

The chain uses TRBV2 and TRBJ1-4; D not certain. Germline CDR1 and CDR2: SNHLY and FYNNEI. V gave up 7 bases and J gave up 11 bases, with 17 bases separating them. The CDR3 spans 13 residues. CDR3 nucleotides: TGTGCCAGCACCGGAGATCCCCGTATCAAACTGTTTTTT. It yields the protein CASTGDPRIKLFF.

V usage is TRBV18 and J usage is TRBJ2-7; no clear D gene. This CDR3 contains 13 residues. CDR1 KGHSH and CDR2 LQKENI come from the germline V gene. Deletions cut 6 bases from V and 2 bases from J, with 11 bases between. The CDR3 loop is CASSWPSTYEQYF. Here the CDR3 DNA reads TGTGCCAGCTCTTGGCCGTCGACCTACGAGCAGTACTTC.

The chain employs TRBV6-5 and TRBJ2-1; unclear D gene. V was clipped by 6 bases and J by 4 bases, with 10 bases between them. From germline, CDR1 is MNHEY and CDR2 SVGAGI. The CDR3 is made up of 13 amino acids. The CDR3 is CASRQNIYNEQFF. As DNA, the CDR3 is TGTGCCAGCAGACAAAACATATACAATGAGCAGTTCTTC.

The J gene is TRBJ1-1, the V gene TRBV5-1; 7 bases map to TRBD1. In germline, CDR1 is SGHRS, CDR2 YFSETQ. Trimming took 4 bases from V and 6 from J; bases not matched to a gene: 9. This CDR3 is 14 amino acids long. The CDR3 reads CASSPVTGNPEAFF. The CDR3 bases are TGCGCCAGCAGCCCCGTGACAGGGAATCCTGAAGCTTTCTTT. Filled out from reference TRBV5-1 and TRBJ1-1, the complete variable domain reads KAGVTQTPRYLIKTRGQQVTLSCSPISGHRSVSWYQQTPGQGLQFLFEYFSETQRNKGNFPGRFSGRQFSNSRSEMNVSTLELGDSALYLCASSPVTGNPEAFFGQGTRLTVV.

The rearrangement uses TRBV29-1 and TRBJ2-1, with D hard to call. The V end was cut by 7 bases, the J end by 5 bases, with 21 bases between. The CDR3 length is 15 residues. Per germline, CDR1 SQVTM and CDR2 ANQGSEA. The CDR3 nucleotides are TGCAGCGCTGACGACACTGGAATCCCGAACAATGAGCAGTTCTTC. Residues: CSADDTGIPNNEQFF.

The rearrangement uses TRBV11-2 and TRBJ2-7; tentatively, D is TRBD1 or TRBD2 (5 bases each). Trimming removed 8 bases at V and 3 bases at J, with 17 bases between. The CDR3 spans 14 residues. The germline V gene encodes CDR1 SGHAT and CDR2 FQNNGV. CDR3 nucleotide sequence: TGTGCCAGCTCACTCGCCGGGACCCACTACGAGCAGTACTTC. Translation gives CASSLAGTHYEQYF.

This clonotype has just a few counts. The chain has TRBV20-1 and TRBJ1-1; 7 positions agree with TRBD1. The CDR3 is 14 amino acids. The junction had 8 bases not matched to a gene; V was cut back by 5 bases and J by 2 bases. Looked up from germline, CDR1 is DFQATT and CDR2 is SNEGSKA (reference sequence). The CDR3 DNA is TGCAGTGCTGAAGAATACAGGGGAAACACTGAAGCTTTCTTT. Protein sequence: CSAEEYRGNTEAFF.

This clonotype was seen only a few times. One end of the junction varies from germline; a read error may be responsible. The genes are TRBV2 and TRBJ2-3; maybe TRBD2 (6 bases). The CDR3 runs to 14 residues. Germline CDR1 reads SNHLY; CDR2 reads FYNNEI. The CDR3 region is CASKGTQSTDAQYF. The CDR3 coding sequence is TGTGCCAGCAAGGGGACTCAAAGCACAGATGCGCAGTATTTT. Full variable domain (outside the CDR3, taken from reference TRBV2 and TRBJ2-3): EPEVTQTPSHQVTQMGQEVILRCVPISNHLYFYWYRQILGQKVEFLVSFYNNEISEKSEIFDDQFSVERPDGSNFTLKIRSTKLEDSAMYFCASKGTQSTDAQYFGPGTRLTVL.

The rearrangement links TRBV4-3 to TRBJ1-2; no firm D call. Trimming left V 0 bases short and J 4 bases short, with 9 bases between. From germline, CDR1 is LGHNA and CDR2 YSLEER. CDR3 length: 14 residues. The CDR3: CASSQDWNVYGYTF. The CDR3 coding sequence is TGCGCCAGCAGCCAAGATTGGAATGTCTATGGCTACACCTTC.

V usage is TRBV20-1 and J usage is TRBJ1-4; no clear D gene. The CDR3 contains 15 residues. The ends were cut back, 0 bases at V and 0 bases at J, with 8 bases in the middle. Looked up from germline, CDR1 is DFQATT and CDR2 is SNEGSKA (reference sequence). For the CDR3, the DNA is TGCAGTGCTAGAGAAGGTCCTCCAACTAATGAAAAACTGTTTTTT. Translated, it gives CSAREGPPTNEKLFF.

A word on this clonotype: One junction end does not reproduce the germline sequence, and a read error may be involved. The chain couples TRBV29-1 to TRBJ2-3; 8 bases match TRBD2. The CDR3 has 15 residues. Per germline, CDR1 SQVTM and CDR2 ANQGSEA. CDR3 nucleotides: TGCAGCGTTGATGATTCGCGGGGGGCGGGAGATATGCAGTATTTT. Translated: CSVDDSRGAGDMQYF.

The chain couples TRBV7-9 to TRBJ1-2; D uncertain. The germline V and J ends were trimmed by 5 bases and 3 bases, with 10 bases remaining between them. This CDR3 spans 13 amino acids. Per the germline V gene, CDR1 is SEHNR and CDR2 is FQNEAQ (reference sequence). The CDR3 spells CASSHTVHYGYTF. For the CDR3, the DNA is TGTGCCAGCAGCCACACAGTCCACTATGGCTACACCTTC.

This clonotype was found a few times. The chain uses TRBV5-1 and TRBJ2-3; D might be TRBD2 (5 bases). The CDR3 has 17 amino acids. V was cut by 0 bases and J by 0 bases, with 14 bases left in between. Germline CDR1 is SGHRS and CDR2 is YFSETQ. The CDR3: CASSLVTSGYSTDTQYF. In nucleotides, the CDR3 is TGCGCCAGCAGCTTGGTGACCAGCGGTTATAGCACAGATACGCAGTATTTT.

The chain uses TRBV5-1 and TRBJ2-7; 9 bases are shared with TRBD2. Germline-derived CDR1 and CDR2 are SGHRS and YFSETQ. V shed 0 bases and J 5 bases; nucleotides not matched to a gene: 6. The CDR3 loop spans 15 amino acids. The CDR3: CASSLGVAGVDEQYF. The CDR3 coding sequence is TGCGCCAGCAGCTTGGGAGTAGCGGGGGTGGACGAGCAGTACTTC.

This clonotype was observed a few times. The chain uses TRBV2 and TRBJ1-2; no clear D. CDR1 and CDR2 from the germline V gene are SNHLY and FYNNEI. The V and J ends lost 3 bases and 7 bases respectively, with 3 bases between them. This CDR3 contains 10 residues. The DNA for the CDR3 is TGTGCCAGCAGTGACCGTGGCTACACCTTC. Its protein product is CASSDRGYTF.

In DNA form, the CDR3 reads TGCAGTTCCATTTCTAATAGCGGGAAAGAGACCCAGTACTTC. It encodes CSSISNSGKETQYF. V usage is TRBV20-1 and J usage is TRBJ2-5; 8 bases agree with TRBD2. The CDR3 runs 14 residues. V shed 8 bases and J 3 bases; nucleotides not matched to a gene: 11. Germline CDR1 and CDR2: DFQATT and SNEGSKA (reference sequence).

The chain uses TRBV7-2 and TRBJ2-7; D unclear. The DNA end is a closer match to TRBJ2-5, so the J assignment may be wrong. CDR1 SGHTA and CDR2 FQGNSA come from the germline V gene. The length of the CDR3 is 14 residues. In nucleotides, the CDR3 is TGTGCCAGCAGCCCAACCAGGCAGAAGGAGACCCAGTACTTC. Protein sequence: CASSPTRQKETQYF.

The chain carries TRBV4-1 and TRBJ1-1; 7 nucleotides align to TRBD1. The CDR3 totals 16 residues. The germline CDR1 and CDR2 sequences are MGHRA and YSYEKL. Losses at the gene ends were 4 bases for V and 1 base for J; bases not matched to a gene: 9. CDR3 residues: CASSRATGTANTEAFF. DNA for the CDR3: TGCGCCAGCAGCCGAGCAACCGGGACAGCGAACACTGAAGCTTTCTTT.